The 27 T cell receptor beta chains given below trace back to one sample, sequenced in a study of regulatory T cells in long-lasting Graves disease. The time point denotes: persistent/refractory GD, antithyroid drugs over 5 years with positive TRAb. The authors made the TCR library using RNA they extracted from PBMCs. Arm-PCR of CDR3 regions with iRepertoire HTBI primers generated TCR beta libraries. One entry per CDR3 protein, called by TCRdb with MiXCR from the multiplex PCR reads. The sample consists of about 430,000 distinct CDR3 sequences, around 20% of them appearing once. The input for sequencing was peripheral blood mononuclear cells (PBMCs), taken when the disease was refractory, from a patient treated with antithyroid drugs. The source of these receptors is a female donor with Graves disease.

This clonotype was counted ten times or more. The rearrangement uses TRBV2 and TRBJ2-2; a weak D match, TRBD2 (6 bases). This CDR3 has 14 residues. Germline-derived CDR1 and CDR2 are SNHLY and FYNNEI. The V gene lost 6 bases and the J gene lost 5 bases, with 13 bases spanning the gap. The CDR3 is CASRALTRTGELFF. CDR3 DNA sequence: TGTGCCAGCAGGGCTTTGACTAGGACCGGGGAGCTGTTTTTT.

This clonotype was observed a few times. The chain uses TRBV5-1 and TRBJ1-1, with 9 bases lining up with TRBD1. CDR1 and CDR2 (germline): SGHRS, YFSETQ. CDR3 size: 14 residues. Trimming cost V 4 bases and J 4 bases; bases outside gene matches: 5. CDR3 bases: TGCGCCAGCAGCAGACAGGGGGAGGTCACTGAAGCTTTCTTT. It translates to CASSRQGEVTEAFF. Supplemented by reference TRBV5-1 and TRBJ1-1, the full variable domain reads KAGVTQTPRYLIKTRGQQVTLSCSPISGHRSVSWYQQTPGQGLQFLFEYFSETQRNKGNFPGRFSGRQFSNSRSEMNVSTLELGDSALYLCASSRQGEVTEAFFGQGTRLTVV.

The table lists this clonotype with many counts. The chain carries TRBV2 and TRBJ2-7; D remains ambiguous. The CDR3 totals 13 residues. Germline assignment: CDR1 SNHLY and CDR2 FYNNEI. Trimming removed 1 base from V and 2 bases from J, with 6 bases in between. The CDR3 here is CASSEGWTYEQYF. The CDR3, as DNA: TGTGCCAGCAGTGAAGGGTGGACCTACGAGCAGTACTTC. Supplemented by reference TRBV2 and TRBJ2-7, the full variable domain reads EPEVTQTPSHQVTQMGQEVILRCVPISNHLYFYWYRQILGQKVEFLVSFYNNEISEKSEIFDDQFSVERPDGSNFTLKIRSTKLEDSAMYFCASSEGWTYEQYFGPGTRLTVT.

CDR3 sequence: CASNTGGSTGELFF. The DNA of the CDR3 is TGTGCCAGCAATACGGGAGGCAGCACCGGGGAGCTGTTTTTT. The chain couples TRBV6-1 to TRBJ2-2, with 7 positions matching TRBD2. J lost 4 bases, V lost 7 bases, and 6 bases had no gene match. This CDR3 is 14 amino acids long. Germline CDR1 and CDR2: MNHNS and SASEGT.

The chain is built from TRBV6-5 and TRBJ2-2; unclear D gene. The CDR3 runs to 14 residues. Germline V CDR1 and CDR2: MNHEY, SVGAGI. The V end lost 1 base, the J end lost 0 bases, and 3 bases lay between the germline ends. The CDR3 here is CASSYYANTGELFF. Written as DNA, the CDR3 is TGTGCCAGCAGTTACTACGCGAACACCGGGGAGCTGTTTTTT.

This clonotype was seen at least ten times. This chain links TRBV20-1 with TRBJ2-5; tentative D call: TRBD2 (6 bases). CDR3 length: 14 residues. Germline assignment: CDR1 DFQATT and CDR2 SNEGSKA (reference sequence). V lost 4 bases and J 4 bases, leaving 16 bases between the germline ends. The CDR3 loop is CSATDAGRGETQYF. The CDR3 DNA sequence: TGCAGTGCTACTGACGCGGGGCGAGGAGAGACCCAGTACTTC.

The chain recombines TRBV7-9 with TRBJ2-7; D not resolved. This CDR3 has 13 residues. Germline CDR1 reads SEHNR; CDR2 reads FQNEAQ (reference sequence). V lost 5 bases to trimming and J lost 3 bases, with 11 bases between them. The DNA for the CDR3 is TGTGCCAGCAGCATGGCAGCTTTCTACGAGCAGTACTTC. Its translation: CASSMAAFYEQYF.

On this clonotype: A read error is possible here, since a much larger clone lies one base away. Written as DNA, the CDR3 is TGTGCCAGCAGTCACTCATGGGGAGATGAGCAGTACTTC. Its translation is CASSHSWGDEQYF. The V gene is TRBV6-5, the J gene TRBJ2-7; D might be TRBD2 (5 bases). The length of the CDR3 is 13 residues. Germline V lookup: CDR1 MNHEY, CDR2 SVGAGI.

The chain combines TRBV20-1 with TRBJ2-7; TRBD2 aligns across 7 bases. The V gene's germline CDR1 is DFQATT and CDR2 SNEGSKA (reference sequence). The ends lost 0 bases at V and 3 bases at J; junction bases unmatched: 5. This CDR3 has 14 residues. DNA for the CDR3: TGCAGTGCTAGAGATCCCCGCGGGAGCTACGAGCAGTACTTC. This gives the protein CSARDPRGSYEQYF.

This sequence joins TRBV7-9 and TRBJ2-5, with 8 bases identical to TRBD2. From germline, CDR1 is SEHNR and CDR2 FQNEAQ (reference sequence). The ends lost 1 base at V and 5 bases at J; junction bases unmatched: 6. This CDR3 has 15 residues. The chain's CDR3 is CASSLVSGSLETQYF. CDR3 bases: TGTGCCAGCAGCTTAGTGAGCGGGAGCCTTGAGACCCAGTACTTC.

This chain uses TRBV19 with TRBJ1-2; D remains ambiguous. V lost 9 bases, J lost 1 base, and 12 bases lay in between. This CDR3 contains 13 residues. CDR1 LNHDA and CDR2 SQIVND come from the germline V gene (reference sequence). CDR3 bases: TGTGCCAGCACAGCCTACGATAACTATGGCTACACCTTC. This translates into CASTAYDNYGYTF.

This clonotype was detected many times. V usage is TRBV28 and J usage is TRBJ1-5; 7 positions match TRBD1. CDR1 is MDHEN and CDR2 is SYDVKM in the germline V gene. This CDR3 region has 14 residues. With V trimmed by 5 bases and J by 6 bases, 7 bases remained unmatched. CDR3 residues: CASSNRGSIQPQHF. In DNA form, the CDR3 reads TGTGCCAGCAGTAACAGGGGATCCATTCAGCCCCAGCATTTT.

This chain connects TRBV30 to TRBJ1-6; 9 nucleotides agree with TRBD1. Germline V gene sequence: CDR1 GTSNPN, CDR2 SVGIG (reference sequence). With V trimmed by 4 bases and J by 10 bases, 8 bases remained unmatched. This CDR3 is built from 14 residues. CDR3 residues: CAWTPGQGASPLHF. CDR3 coding DNA: TGTGCCTGGACACCGGGACAGGGCGCGTCACCCCTCCACTTT.

This clonotype was recorded at least ten times. J is TRBJ1-2 and V is TRBV30, with D maybe TRBD1 (6 bases). V was trimmed by 2 bases and J by 0 bases, leaving 13 bases between them. Germline lookup yields CDR1 GTSNPN and CDR2 SVGIG (reference sequence). The CDR3 runs 15 residues. CDR3 in amino acids: CAWSNPQGTNYGYTF. The CDR3 DNA follows: TGTGCCTGGAGTAACCCACAGGGAACTAACTATGGCTACACCTTC.

The chain carries TRBV7-2 and TRBJ2-1, with D tentatively TRBD2 (7 bases). The CDR3 consists of 17 residues. V was cut by 5 bases and J by 8 bases, with 25 bases left in between. The germline CDR1 and CDR2 sequences are SGHTA and FQGNSA. For the CDR3, the DNA is TGTGCCAGCAGCCTAGATAGGGGGGGATCCGGGGTCTATGAGCAGTTCTTC. Translating it yields CASSLDRGGSGVYEQFF.

This clonotype was counted ten times or more. The V gene is TRBV12-3 or TRBV12-4, the J gene TRBJ2-7; 7 bases are shared with TRBD1. The CDR3 runs 13 residues. V shed 3 bases, J shed 5 bases, and the junction held 4 bases outside the gene matches. The CDR3 sequence is CASSFNRGHEQYF. The CDR3 coding sequence is TGTGCCAGCAGTTTTAACAGGGGCCACGAGCAGTACTTC.

This clonotype was seen ten or more times. This sequence joins TRBV2 and TRBJ2-2, with D maybe TRBD2 (5 bases). V lost 0 bases to trimming and J lost 8 bases, with 25 bases between them. Germline values: CDR1 SNHLY, CDR2 FYNNEI. This CDR3 has 19 residues. This chain's CDR3 is CASSEAGVSFLLIPGELFF. For the CDR3, the DNA is TGTGCCAGCAGTGAAGCCGGGGTCAGTTTTCTATTAATCCCGGGGGAGCTGTTTTTT.

At least ten counts were recorded for this clonotype. The rearrangement uses TRBV19 and TRBJ2-5, with D possibly being TRBD2 (6 bases). The CDR3 spans 15 residues. Germline CDR1 LNHDA, CDR2 SQIVND (reference sequence). The V end lost 3 bases, the J end lost 0 bases, and 11 bases lay between the germline ends. CDR3 sequence: CASSIGSGYQETQYF. Written as DNA, the CDR3 is TGTGCCAGTAGTATCGGTAGCGGCTACCAAGAGACCCAGTACTTC.

The rearrangement links TRBV28 to TRBJ2-1; D gene unclear. The V and J ends lost 2 bases and 0 bases respectively, with 11 bases between them. CDR1 is MDHEN, CDR2 SYDVKM, per germline. This CDR3 has 16 residues. In DNA form, the CDR3 reads TGTGCCAGCAGTTTAATCTTAGAGAACTCCTACAATGAGCAGTTCTTC. This translates into CASSLILENSYNEQFF. The full variable domain, rest sourced from reference TRBV28 and TRBJ2-1, is DVKVTQSSRYLVKRTGEKVFLECVQDMDHENMFWYRQDPGLGLRLIYFSYDVKMKEKGDIPEGYSVSREKKERFSLILESASTNQTSMYLCASSLILENSYNEQFFGPGTRLTVL.

This clonotype has only a few counts. V gene TRBV6-1 combines with J gene TRBJ1-6, with D possibly TRBD1 on 6 matching bases. This CDR3 region has 17 residues. The germline CDR1 and CDR2 sequences are MNHNS and SASEGT. Between the trimmed V and J ends, which lost 2 bases and 7 bases, there was a span of 18 bases. The CDR3 reads CASSERGSGGGNSPLHF. The CDR3, as DNA: TGTGCCAGCAGTGAAAGGGGGTCGGGAGGAGGCAATTCACCCCTCCACTTT.

The rearrangement links TRBV19 to TRBJ1-5; D unresolved. The CDR3 runs 16 residues. The V gene lost 6 bases and the J gene lost 6 bases, with 21 bases spanning the gap. Germline V gene sequence: CDR1 LNHDA, CDR2 SQIVND (reference sequence). CDR3 in DNA: TGTGCCAGTAGACCGCCGGGATCCGACGGAGTTCAGCCCCAGCATTTT. It translates to CASRPPGSDGVQPQHF.

This clonotype was seen repeatedly, ten times or more. V and J are TRBV25-1 and TRBJ1-1; D gene unclear. Trimming took 4 bases from V and 4 from J, leaving 10 bases between them. The length of the CDR3 is 13 residues. CDR1 and CDR2 from the germline V gene are MGHDK and SYGVNS. Written as DNA, the CDR3 is TGTGCCAGCAGTGTGGCAGGCACCACTGAAGCTTTCTTT. Protein: CASSVAGTTEAFF.

This clonotype has ten or more counts. V usage is TRBV10-3 and J usage is TRBJ2-7, with D possibly matching TRBD2 (6 bases). Germline V CDR1 and CDR2: ENHRY, SYGVKD. The CDR3 runs 12 residues. The germline V and J ends were trimmed by 10 bases and 1 base, with 11 bases remaining between them. The DNA for the CDR3 is TGTGCCAGCGGGACGGAGTCCTACGAGCAGTACTTC. Amino acids: CASGTESYEQYF.

This clonotype was found many times. The V call is TRBV28, the J call TRBJ1-1; D is uncertain. This CDR3 region has 16 residues. V lost 6 bases, J lost 0 bases, and 17 bases lay in between. Germline V gene data show CDR1 as MDHEN and CDR2 as SYDVKM. The CDR3 DNA reads as TGTGCCAGCAGCCAAGCGGAAGAGTTAGTGAACACTGAAGCTTTCTTT. Translating gives CASSQAEELVNTEAFF.

The chain couples TRBV3-1 to TRBJ2-3, with 9 positions matching TRBD2. The V gene end was trimmed by 1 base and the J gene end by 3 bases; junction bases not matched to a gene: 5. This CDR3 is built from 16 residues. Germline V gene sequence: CDR1 LGHDT, CDR2 YNNKEL (reference sequence). CDR3 DNA: TGTGCCAGCAGCCAAGGGACTAGCGTCACGACAGATACGCAGTATTTT. Protein sequence: CASSQGTSVTTDTQYF.

This clonotype was detected only a few times. V usage is TRBV14 and J usage is TRBJ2-7, with 9 bases lining up with TRBD1. The CDR3 is made up of 16 amino acids. Germline-derived CDR1 and CDR2 are SGHDN and FVKESK. V was pared by 3 bases and J by 2 bases, with 8 bases of the junction left unmatched. The CDR3 region has the DNA TGTGCCAGCAGCCAGGGCATCGGGACAGGGACCTACGAGCAGTACTTC. Translation gives CASSQGIGTGTYEQYF.

This clonotype came up a few times. This rearrangement joins TRBV28 to TRBJ2-2; 8 bases match TRBD2. V lost 7 bases, J lost 4 bases, and 11 bases stayed unmatched. CDR1 is MDHEN and CDR2 is SYDVKM in the germline V gene. The length of the CDR3 is 16 residues. This CDR3 reads CASTEGPAGVTGELFF. The DNA of the CDR3 is TGTGCCAGCACCGAGGGGCCAGCGGGAGTCACCGGGGAGCTGTTTTTT.